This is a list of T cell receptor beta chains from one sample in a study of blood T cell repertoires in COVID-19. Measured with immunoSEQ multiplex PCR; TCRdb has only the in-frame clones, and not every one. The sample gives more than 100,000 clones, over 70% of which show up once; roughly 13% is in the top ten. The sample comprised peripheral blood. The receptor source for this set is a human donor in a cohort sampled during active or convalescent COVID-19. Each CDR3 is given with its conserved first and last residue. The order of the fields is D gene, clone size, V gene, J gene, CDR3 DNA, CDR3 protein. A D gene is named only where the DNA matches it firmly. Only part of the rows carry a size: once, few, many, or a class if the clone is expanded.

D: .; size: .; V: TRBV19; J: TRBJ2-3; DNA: TGTGCCAGTAGTCGCGGACTGCTTACTGGAGATACGCAGTATTTT; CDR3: CASSRGLLTGDTQYF
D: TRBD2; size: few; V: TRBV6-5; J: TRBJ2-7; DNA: TGTGCCAGCAGCCTAGCGGGGGGACTCTCCTACGAGCAGTACTTC; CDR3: CASSLAGGLSYEQYF
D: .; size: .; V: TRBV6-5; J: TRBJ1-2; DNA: TGTGCCAGCAGTCCGGGAGGGCATAACTATGGCTACACCTTC; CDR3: CASSPGGHNYGYTF
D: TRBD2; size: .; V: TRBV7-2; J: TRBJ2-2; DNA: TGTGCCAGCAGCGCCAGACTAGCGGGGGGCCCAGGGGAGCTGTTTTTT; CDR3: CASSARLAGGPGELFF
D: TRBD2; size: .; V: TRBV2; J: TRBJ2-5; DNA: TGTGCCAGCAGTGAAGCGAAGTGGGGGGGAGAAGAGACCCAGTACTTC; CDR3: CASSEAKWGGEETQYF
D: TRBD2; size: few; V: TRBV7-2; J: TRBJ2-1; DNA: TGTGCCAGCAGCTTATTGGGGGGGGACTACAATGAGCAGTTCTTC; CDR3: CASSLLGGDYNEQFF
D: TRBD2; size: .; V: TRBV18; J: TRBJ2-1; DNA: TGTGCCAGCTCTCGGGGGGGGACCTACAATGAGCAGTTCTTC; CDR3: CASSRGGTYNEQFF
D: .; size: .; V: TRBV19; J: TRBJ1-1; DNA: TGTGCCAGTACCATCATTCGGGGGAACACTGAAGCTTTCTTT; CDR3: CASTIIRGNTEAFF
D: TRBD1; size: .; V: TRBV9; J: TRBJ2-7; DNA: TGTGCCAGCAGCCTAGGACAGGGGGGGCGCGACGAGCAGTACTTC; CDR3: CASSLGQGGRDEQYF
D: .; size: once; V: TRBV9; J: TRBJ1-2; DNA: TGTGCCAGCAGCCCCCAGGGTCTGCCGATTGGCTACACCTTC; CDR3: CASSPQGLPIGYTF
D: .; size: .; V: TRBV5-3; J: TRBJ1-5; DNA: TGTGCCAGAAGCTCACAGGGAGGGTATCAGCCCCAGCATTTT; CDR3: CARSSQGGYQPQHF
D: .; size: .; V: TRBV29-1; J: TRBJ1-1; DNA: TGCAGCGTAAAACAGTACGACGGTTTAACTGAAGCTTTCTTT; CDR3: CSVKQYDGLTEAFF
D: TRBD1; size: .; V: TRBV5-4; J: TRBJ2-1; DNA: TGTGCCAGCGCTGGACAGGGACGAAACTGGGATGAGCAGTTCTTC; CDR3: CASAGQGRNWDEQFF
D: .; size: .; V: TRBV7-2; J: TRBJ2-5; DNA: TGTGCCAGCAGCTCCCCTTGGGCGCGGGTCGAGGAGACCCAGTACTTC; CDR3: CASSSPWARVEETQYF
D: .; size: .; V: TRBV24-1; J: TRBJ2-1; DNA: TGTGCCACCAGTGATCCACTTCACCGACAGGGCGGGGTGCGCAATGAGCAGTTCTTC; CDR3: CATSDPLHRQGGVRNEQFF
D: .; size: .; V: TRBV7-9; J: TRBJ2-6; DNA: TGTGCCAGCAGCTTACGACAGGATCCCAACGTCCTGACTTTC; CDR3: CASSLRQDPNVLTF
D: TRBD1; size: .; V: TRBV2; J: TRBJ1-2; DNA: TGTGCCAGCAGTCCCGGGACAGGAGTCGCCTATGGCTACACCTTC; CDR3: CASSPGTGVAYGYTF
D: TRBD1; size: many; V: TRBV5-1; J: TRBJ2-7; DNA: TGCGCCAGCAGCTTTCTCTGGACAGGGCGATCCTACGAGCAGTACTTC; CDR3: CASSFLWTGRSYEQYF
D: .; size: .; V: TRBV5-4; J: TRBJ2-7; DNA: TGTGCCAGCAGCTCCGGGGGCCAGGGGGTAGCCTACGAGCAGTACTTC; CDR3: CASSSGGQGVAYEQYF
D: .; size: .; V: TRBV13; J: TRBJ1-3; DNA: TGTGCCAGCAGCTTAGCCGCGGGGCTGGGCTCTGGAAACACCATATATTTT; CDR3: CASSLAAGLGSGNTIYF
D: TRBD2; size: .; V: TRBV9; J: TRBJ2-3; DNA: TGTGCCAGCAGCGCTATAGAGCGGGGTGGCACAGATACGCAGTATTTT; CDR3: CASSAIERGGTDTQYF
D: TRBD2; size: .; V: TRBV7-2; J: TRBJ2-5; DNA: TGTGCCAGCAGCTTAGTAGGACTAGCCGGGGAGACCCAGTACTTC; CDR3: CASSLVGLAGETQYF
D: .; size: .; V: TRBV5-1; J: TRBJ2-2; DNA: TGCGCCAGCAGCGCGGGACAGTGGAACACCGGGGAGCTGTTTTTT; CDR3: CASSAGQWNTGELFF
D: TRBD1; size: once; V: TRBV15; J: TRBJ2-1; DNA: TGTGCCACCAGCGGACCAGGGACAGCCGACAATGAGCAGTTCTTC; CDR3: CATSGPGTADNEQFF
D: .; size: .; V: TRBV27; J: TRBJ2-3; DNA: TGTGCCAGCAGTTTATACGGGACAGATACGCAGTATTTT; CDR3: CASSLYGTDTQYF
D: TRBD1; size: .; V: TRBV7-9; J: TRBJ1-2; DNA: TGTGCCAGCAGCTTATCGGCAGGGGGTAACTCTGGCTACACCTTC; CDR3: CASSLSAGGNSGYTF
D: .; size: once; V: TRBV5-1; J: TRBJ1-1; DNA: TGCGCCAGCAGTCGGGGGAACACTGAAGCTTTCTTT; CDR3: CASSRGNTEAFF
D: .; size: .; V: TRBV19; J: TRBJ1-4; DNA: TGTGCCAGTAGTATCAGGGGTTTTAATGAAAAACTGTTTTTT; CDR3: CASSIRGFNEKLFF
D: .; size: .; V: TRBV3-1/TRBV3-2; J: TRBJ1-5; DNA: TGTGCCAGCAGCCCCTACTCCGGGGTTGGTAGTCAGCCCCAGCATTTT; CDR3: CASSPYSGVGSQPQHF
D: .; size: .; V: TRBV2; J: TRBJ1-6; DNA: TGTGCCAGCAGCTGGGGCGTCAATAATTCACCCCTCCACTTT; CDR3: CASSWGVNNSPLHF
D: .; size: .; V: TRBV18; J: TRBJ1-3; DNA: TGTGCCAGCTCCTTAGGCGGGAGCTCTGGAAACACCATATATTTT; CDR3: CASSLGGSSGNTIYF
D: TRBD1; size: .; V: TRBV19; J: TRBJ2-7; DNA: TGTGCCACCACAGCTCGGGACAGACCCTACGAGCAGTACTTC; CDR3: CATTARDRPYEQYF
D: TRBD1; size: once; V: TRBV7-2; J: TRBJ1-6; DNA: TGTGCCAGCAGCCCCGGACAGGGGGCAGGGAATTCACCCCTCCACTTT; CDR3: CASSPGQGAGNSPLHF
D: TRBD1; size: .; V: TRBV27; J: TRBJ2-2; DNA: TGTGCCAGCAGTTTCCCCACAGGGGGCGCCGCGAACACCGGGGAGCTGTTTTTT; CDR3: CASSFPTGGAANTGELFF
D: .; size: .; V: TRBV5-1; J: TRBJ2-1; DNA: TGCGCCAGCAGCTTGGGCGACGGGGGCTCCTACAATGAGCAGTTCTTC; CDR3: CASSLGDGGSYNEQFF
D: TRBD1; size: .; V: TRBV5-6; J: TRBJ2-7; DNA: TGTGCCAGCAGCTTTAGTCAGGGGGTTTTCTACGAGCAGTACTTC; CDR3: CASSFSQGVFYEQYF
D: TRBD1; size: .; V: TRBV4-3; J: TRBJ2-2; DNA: TGCGCCAGCAGCCAAGACAGGGGGCCTAGCGGGGAGCTGTTTTTT; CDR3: CASSQDRGPSGELFF
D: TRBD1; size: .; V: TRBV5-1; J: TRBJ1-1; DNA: TGCGCCAGCAGCTCGACAGGGGGGAACACTGAAGCTTTCTTT; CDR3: CASSSTGGNTEAFF
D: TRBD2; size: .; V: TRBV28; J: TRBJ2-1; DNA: TGTGCCAGCAGTCGAGCGGGGGGGGAGATCTATGAGCAGTTCTTC; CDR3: CASSRAGGEIYEQFF
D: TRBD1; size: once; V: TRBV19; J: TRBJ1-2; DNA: TGTGCCAGTAGCCTGGGACAGCCTAACTATGGCTACACCTTC; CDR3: CASSLGQPNYGYTF
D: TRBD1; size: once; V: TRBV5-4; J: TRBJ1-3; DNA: TGTGCCAGCAGCTTGGGGGGGACAGGGGTCTCTGGAAACACCATATATTTT; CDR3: CASSLGGTGVSGNTIYF
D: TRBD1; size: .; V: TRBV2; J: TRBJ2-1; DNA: TGTGCCAGCAGGGACGCGCAGGGGGTCCCAGCGTCCTACAATGAGCAGTTCTTC; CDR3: CASRDAQGVPASYNEQFF
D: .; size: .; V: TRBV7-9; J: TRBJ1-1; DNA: TGTGCCAGCAGCGGCGGGGGCGTAAACTCGTTGTTGAACACTGAAGCTTTCTTT; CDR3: CASSGGGVNSLLNTEAFF
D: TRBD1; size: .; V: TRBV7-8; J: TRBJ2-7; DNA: TGTGCCAGCAGCTTCGCCGGGACAGGGAGCGAGCAGTACTTC; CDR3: CASSFAGTGSEQYF
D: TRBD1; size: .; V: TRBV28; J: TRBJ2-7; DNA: TGTGCCAGCAGTTCCTCCGGGACAGTCTCCTACGAGCAGTACTTC; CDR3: CASSSSGTVSYEQYF
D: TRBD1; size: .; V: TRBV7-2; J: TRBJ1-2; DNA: TGTGCCAGCAGCTATAACGGACAGGGGACCTATGGCTACACCTTC; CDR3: CASSYNGQGTYGYTF
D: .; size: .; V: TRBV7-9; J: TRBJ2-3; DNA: TGTGCCAGCAGCCGTGGACAGGTGAATACCTGGAGGGTTCCGCAGTATTTT; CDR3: CASSRGQVNTWRVPQYF
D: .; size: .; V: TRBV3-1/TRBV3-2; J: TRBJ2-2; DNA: TGTGCCAGCAGCCAAGGCTCAGGTGACACCGCGAACACCGGGGAGCTGTTTTTT; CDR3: CASSQGSGDTANTGELFF
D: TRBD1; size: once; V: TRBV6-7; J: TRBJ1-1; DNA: TGTGCCAGCAGCTACGGACAGGGGGGCACTGAAGCTTTCTTT; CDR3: CASSYGQGGTEAFF
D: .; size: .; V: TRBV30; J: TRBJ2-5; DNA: TGTGCCTGGAGTTGGGGGGTGGAGACCCAGTACTTC; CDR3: CAWSWGVETQYF
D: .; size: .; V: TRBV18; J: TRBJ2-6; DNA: TGTGCCAGCTCAGGTACAGGGTCTACTGGGGCCAACGTCCTGACTTTC; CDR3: CASSGTGSTGANVLTF
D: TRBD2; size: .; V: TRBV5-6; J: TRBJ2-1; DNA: TGTGCCAGCAGCGGTTGGGAAGGGAGGGTCCCTTCCTACAATGAGCAGTTCTTC; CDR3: CASSGWEGRVPSYNEQFF
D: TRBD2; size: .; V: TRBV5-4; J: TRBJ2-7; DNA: TGTGCCAGCAGCTTGTTAGGGGAGGGCGAGCAGTACTTC; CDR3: CASSLLGEGEQYF
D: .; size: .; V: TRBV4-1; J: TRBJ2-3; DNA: TGCGCCAGCAGCCAAGAAGGGGGCGGGGGGTTCGCAGATACGCAGTATTTT; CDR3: CASSQEGGGGFADTQYF
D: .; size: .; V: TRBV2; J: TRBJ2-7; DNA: TGTGCCAGCAGTAGGGGTTACGAGCAGTACTTC; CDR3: CASSRGYEQYF